This T cell receptor (beta chain) came from a study of cytomegalovirus exposure and HLA in healthy donors. The study ran its PCR with 60 Vbeta and 13 Jbeta primers. Assay: immunoSEQ multiplex PCR; the TCRdb copy retains only in-frame clones and omits some. The repertoire includes around 63,000 clones, roughly 80% of them detected once, and roughly 2.9% sits in the top ten. V shed 4 bases and J shed 0 bases, with 13 bases lying between them. CDR1 is SGHVS, CDR2 FQNEAQ, per germline. The CDR3 totals 16 residues. Study-wide points: For most TCR sequences rarity was the rule, although some public TCRs occurred in many donors. Using a false discovery rate of 0.05, a later analysis showed that 15,000 to 20,000 TCR beta sequences were associated with HLA alleles. An observed cluster of highly shared sequence variants was recorded as a likely sequencing artifact.

This clone was counted a single time. The target antigen is unknown. Healthy bone marrow donors supplied every sample. The gene calls are TRBV7-8 and TRBJ1-5; D perhaps matches TRBD1 (5 bases). This clonotype originated in a woman between 25 and 40 years old in good health and CMV-seronegative. The sample was PBMCs. The DNA of the CDR3 is TGTGCCAGCAGCTCCGGGCGGGGGTTTAGCAATCAGCCCCAGCATTTT. It codes for CASSSGRGFSNQPQHF. The full variable domain, with the rest looked up from reference TRBV7-8 and TRBJ1-5, is GAGVSQSPRYKVAKRGQDVALRCDPISGHVSLFWYQQALGQGPEFLTYFQNEAQLDKSGLPSDRFFAERPEGSVSTLKIQRTQQEDSAVYLCASSSGRGFSNQPQHFGDGTRLSIL.